One and the same sample provided the 26 T cell receptor beta chains below, sequenced in a study of early T cells in non-severe SARS-CoV-2 infection. TCRdb re-analysed the 5' RACE reads in MiXCR, keeping a single row per CDR3 protein. The sample has under 30,000 distinct CDR3 sequences, approximately 4.8% seen once. The sample consisted of whole blood. The receptors derive from an adult who was a healthcare worker with PCR-confirmed SARS-CoV-2 infection or an uninfected control (not recorded which).

This clonotype was observed at least ten times. V is TRBV6-5 and J is TRBJ1-6; TRBD1 agrees at 7 bases. V shed 5 bases, J shed 6 bases, and the junction held 7 bases outside the gene matches. Per the germline V gene, CDR1 is MNHEY and CDR2 is SVGAGI. The CDR3 has 15 amino acids. In DNA form, the CDR3 reads TGTGCCAGCAGTCCCCGACAGGGTGTTAATTCACCCCTCCACTTT. It yields the protein CASSPRQGVNSPLHF.

The gene calls are TRBV7-7 and TRBJ2-3, with D perhaps matching TRBD2 (5 bases). Germline CDR1 SSHAT, CDR2 FNYEAQ (reference sequence). The CDR3 spans 15 residues. V was shortened by 4 bases and J by 0 bases, with 11 bases between the two germline ends. CDR3 sequence: CASSSGWGSTDTQYF. The DNA of the CDR3 is TGTGCCAGCAGCTCGGGGTGGGGAAGCACAGATACGCAGTATTTT.

The V call is TRBV5-4, the J call TRBJ2-2; the D gene is possibly TRBD1 (5 bases). V lost 1 base and J 2 bases, leaving 6 bases between the germline ends. Germline V gives CDR1 SGHNT, CDR2 YYREEE (reference sequence). This CDR3 has 14 amino acids. In nucleotides, the CDR3 is TGTGCCAGCAGCTTGAGGGGAAACACCGGGGAGCTGTTTTTT. Protein sequence: CASSLRGNTGELFF.

This clonotype was recorded at least ten times. The chain has TRBV9 and TRBJ2-7; TRBD2 is a possible D gene (6 bases). The germline V and J ends were trimmed by 0 bases and 6 bases, with 13 bases remaining between them. The CDR3 totals 14 residues. Germline-derived CDR1 and CDR2 are SGDLS and YYNGEE. The CDR3 is CASSVAPGEREQYF. The CDR3 region has the DNA TGTGCCAGCAGCGTAGCTCCGGGAGAGCGCGAGCAGTACTTC.

This clonotype was found many times. This chain uses TRBV5-6 with TRBJ2-3; the D gene could be TRBD1 or TRBD2 (5 bases each). Germline V lookup: CDR1 SGHDT, CDR2 YYEEEE. The CDR3 loop spans 13 amino acids. V was trimmed by 4 bases and J by 4 bases, leaving 10 bases between them. The CDR3, as DNA: TGTGCCAGCAGCCTGCTGGGGGCAGATACGCAGTATTTT. Encoded protein: CASSLLGADTQYF.

V usage is TRBV13 and J usage is TRBJ2-3; a weak D match, TRBD2 (6 bases). The V and J ends lost 5 bases and 5 bases respectively, with 14 bases between them. This CDR3 region has 14 residues. CDR1 is PRHDT, CDR2 FYEKMQ, per germline (reference sequence). The CDR3 reads CASSVSEGGDTQYF. CDR3 in DNA: TGTGCCAGCAGCGTATCGGAGGGAGGAGATACGCAGTATTTT.

This clonotype was recorded many times. V and J are TRBV15 and TRBJ2-5; tentatively, D is TRBD1 (6 bases). CDR1 is LNHNV, CDR2 YYDKDF, per germline (reference sequence). The CDR3 runs 18 residues. The ends were cut back, 2 bases at V and 4 bases at J, with 23 bases in the middle. DNA for the CDR3: TGTGCCACCAGCAGAACCAGCGTAAGGCAGGGGTTCGGAGAGACCCAGTACTTC. Translated, it gives CATSRTSVRQGFGETQYF.

The sample holds many counts of this clonotype. The chain has TRBV18 and TRBJ1-4, with TRBD1 matching 7 bases. The CDR3 is made up of 19 amino acids. J was trimmed by 0 bases and V by 3 bases; bases with no gene match: 13. The V gene's germline CDR1 is KGHSH and CDR2 LQKENI. This chain's CDR3 is CASSPKPGQPSATNEKLFF. CDR3 in DNA: TGTGCCAGCTCACCTAAACCGGGACAGCCTTCTGCAACTAATGAAAAACTGTTTTTT. The variable domain in full, completed from reference TRBV18 and TRBJ1-4, reads NAGVMQNPRHLVRRRGQEARLRCSPMKGHSHVYWYRQLPEEGLKFMVYLQKENIIDESGMPKERFSAEFPKEGPSILRIQQVVRGDSAAYFCASSPKPGQPSATNEKLFFGSGTQLSVL.

There are many counts of this clonotype. The gene calls are TRBV11-2 and TRBJ1-5; D is unresolved. Deletions cut 6 bases from V and 4 bases from J, with 13 bases between. CDR1 and CDR2 (germline): SGHAT, FQNNGV. This CDR3 has 14 residues. This CDR3 is CASSTGLGNQPQHF. CDR3 bases: TGTGCCAGCAGTACGGGCCTAGGGAATCAGCCCCAGCATTTT. The full variable domain, rest sourced from reference TRBV11-2 and TRBJ1-5, is EAGVAQSPRYKIIEKRQSVAFWCNPISGHATLYWYQQILGQGPKLLIQFQNNGVVDDSQLPKDRFSAERLKGVDSTLKIQPAKLEDSAVYLCASSTGLGNQPQHFGDGTRLSIL.

Ten or more counts support this clonotype. The gene calls are TRBV7-2 and TRBJ2-3; 10 positions match TRBD2. J gave up 6 bases and V 4 bases, and 7 bases lay outside the gene matches. This CDR3 spans 15 amino acids. Germline CDR1 and CDR2: SGHTA and FQGNSA. The CDR3 DNA follows: TGTGCCAGCAGCTGGACTAGCGGCCGGCGCGATACGCAGTATTTT. This gives the protein CASSWTSGRRDTQYF.

DNA of the CDR3: TGTGCCAGCAACAACATAGCGGGGAACAATGAGCAGTTCTTC. Protein: CASNNIAGNNEQFF. The rearrangement uses TRBV12-3 or TRBV12-4 and TRBJ2-1; 8 bases align to TRBD2. The length of the CDR3 is 14 residues. With 7 bases clipped from V and 5 bases from J, the junction kept 7 bases outside the gene matches.

The rearrangement links TRBV7-8 to TRBJ2-7; no definite D call. The CDR3 contains 14 residues. The V end lost 3 bases, the J end lost 2 bases, and 11 bases lay between the germline ends. Germline CDR1 and CDR2: SGHVS and FQNEAQ. CDR3 protein: CASSLGLGTYEQYF. The CDR3, as DNA: TGTGCCAGCAGCTTGGGTCTAGGGACCTACGAGCAGTACTTC.

This clonotype was seen at least ten times. The V call is TRBV24-1, the J call TRBJ2-3, with D perhaps TRBD2 (7 bases). The CDR3 contains 14 residues. Between the trimmed V and J ends, which lost 9 bases and 1 base, there was a span of 13 bases. The germline gives CDR1 KGHDR, CDR2 SFDVKD. DNA for the CDR3: TGTGCCACCTCCTCGGGGGGCCGCACAGATACGCAGTATTTT. As protein: CATSSGGRTDTQYF.

Notes on this clonotype: A much larger clone sits a single nucleotide away, making a read error possible. This chain connects TRBV18 to TRBJ1-2; D is ambiguous. CDR3 size: 13 residues. Germline-derived CDR1 and CDR2 are KGHSH and LQKENI. CDR3 sequence (DNA): TGTGCCAGCACACCCGCCCTAGACCAGGCTATTACCTTC. Translation gives CASTPALDQAITF.

This clonotype was detected many times. The chain couples TRBV6-1 to TRBJ1-6, with 7 bases matching TRBD1. V lost 3 bases to trimming and J lost 9 bases; unmatched junction nucleotides: 11. In germline, CDR1 is MNHNS, CDR2 SASEGT. This CDR3 contains 16 residues. The CDR3 spells CASSERGRGQSSPLHF. The DNA for the CDR3 is TGTGCCAGCAGTGAGAGAGGGAGGGGGCAGAGTTCACCCCTCCACTTT.

This clonotype occurred many times. The chain joins TRBV27 to TRBJ2-7; D not resolved. Germline CDR1 and CDR2: MNHEY and SMNVEV (reference sequence). Trimming shortened V by 10 bases and J by 2 bases, and 24 bases separated the two germline ends. CDR3 length: 16 amino acids. CDR3 in amino acids: CATQRLVGKDTYEQYF. The CDR3 nucleotides are TGTGCCACCCAGAGGCTTGTTGGAAAAGATACCTACGAGCAGTACTTC.

This clonotype was found a few times. The V gene is TRBV10-3, the J gene TRBJ1-2; D gene ambiguous. The CDR3 runs to 13 residues. Germline CDR1 and CDR2: ENHRY and SYGVKD. V lost 3 bases to trimming and J lost 4 bases, with 9 bases between them. The CDR3 nucleotides read TGTGCCATCAGTGAATCGGGTTTCTATGGCTACACCTTC. This sequence encodes CAISESGFYGYTF.

This clonotype was detected many times. The chain is built from TRBV5-4 and TRBJ2-7; the D call may be TRBD1 or TRBD2 (5 bases each). This CDR3 region has 13 residues. Germline loops: CDR1 SGHNT, CDR2 YYREEE (reference sequence). The ends were cut back, 5 bases at V and 4 bases at J, with 13 bases in the middle. For the CDR3, the DNA is TGTGCCAGCAGGCAATTGGGGGATTACGAGCAGTACTTC. It codes for CASRQLGDYEQYF.

This clonotype has ten or more counts. The rearrangement links TRBV20-1 to TRBJ2-2; 10 nucleotides align to TRBD2. The junction had 6 bases not matched to a gene; V was cut back by 3 bases and J by 5 bases. The CDR3 is 15 residues long. CDR1 and CDR2 from the germline V gene are DFQATT and SNEGSKA (reference sequence). DNA of the CDR3: TGCAGTGCTAGTTTGTCTAGCGGGGGTACCGGGGAGCTGTTTTTT. Translated, it gives CSASLSSGGTGELFF.

This clonotype appeared many times. The chain uses TRBV20-1 and TRBJ1-1; TRBD1 matches 8 bases. The CDR3 extends over 13 amino acids. V shed 0 bases and J 3 bases; nucleotides not matched to a gene: 0. Germline V lookup: CDR1 DFQATT, CDR2 SNEGSKA (reference sequence). This chain's CDR3 is CSARDRGHTEAFF. CDR3 nucleotide sequence: TGCAGTGCTAGAGACAGGGGGCACACTGAAGCTTTCTTT.

The table lists this clonotype with many counts. The chain uses TRBV10-3 and TRBJ2-7, with 7 bases fitting TRBD2. The V and J ends lost 10 bases and 5 bases, in that order; junction bases with no gene match: 14. This CDR3 is built from 14 residues. CDR1 is ENHRY, CDR2 SYGVKD, per germline. The CDR3 loop is CATQTSGNLNEQYF. The CDR3 nucleotides read TGTGCCACACAAACCAGCGGGAACCTTAACGAGCAGTACTTC.

This clonotype was seen repeatedly, ten times or more. V usage is TRBV24-1 and J usage is TRBJ2-2, with unresolved D. V gave up 2 bases and J gave up 0 bases, with 3 bases separating them. Germline CDR1 KGHDR, CDR2 SFDVKD. The CDR3 has 14 amino acids. As DNA, the CDR3 is TGTGCCACCAGTGATTATGCGAACACCGGGGAGCTGTTTTTT. It yields the protein CATSDYANTGELFF.

This clonotype showed up many times. The V call is TRBV7-9, the J call TRBJ2-1, with TRBD2 identical over 7 bases. The length of the CDR3 is 13 residues. CDR1 is SEHNR, CDR2 FQNEAQ, per germline (reference sequence). Unmatched junction bases numbered 4, after V lost 3 bases and J lost 8 bases. The CDR3 loop is CASSLGGRDEQFF. CDR3 coding DNA: TGTGCCAGCAGCTTGGGCGGGAGAGATGAGCAGTTCTTC.

The chain uses TRBV7-8 and TRBJ2-1; the D call may be TRBD1 or TRBD2 (5 bases each). The germline V gene encodes CDR1 SGHVS and CDR2 FQNEAQ. CDR3 size: 15 residues. V was shortened by 5 bases and J by 7 bases, with 18 bases between the two germline ends. CDR3 in DNA: TGTGCCAGCAGCCCCCGCTGGGACGGGGAAAATGAGCAGTTCTTC. This encodes CASSPRWDGENEQFF.

The table lists this clonotype with many counts. The J gene is TRBJ2-1, the V gene TRBV7-9; unclear D gene. Germline V gives CDR1 SEHNR, CDR2 FQNEAQ (reference sequence). The CDR3 length is 15 residues. V was cut by 0 bases and J by 1 base, with 7 bases left in between. Here the CDR3 DNA reads TGTGCCAGCAGCTTAGCGATTCCTTCCTACAATGAGCAGTTCTTC. Residues: CASSLAIPSYNEQFF.

This clonotype was counted many times. The chain is built from TRBV7-9 and TRBJ2-2; maybe TRBD1 (5 bases). The CDR3 covers 17 residues. The germline V gene has CDR1 SEHNR and CDR2 FQNEAQ (reference sequence). V was clipped by 0 bases and J by 0 bases, with 11 bases between them. The CDR3 DNA is TGTGCCAGCAGCTTAGCGACAGATCCATCGAACACCGGGGAGCTGTTTTTT. As protein: CASSLATDPSNTGELFF.